This T cell receptor beta chain originates from a study of shared clonotypes between healthy human individuals. A note on this clone: The antigen is unknown. Different DNA sequences within this sample yield the same CDR3.

Those who donated were healthy HIV-negative adults, with no recent acute infections or vaccinations reported. CD45RA+ naive and CD45RA-negative memory subsets were separated from CD4+ cells. With 6 bases clipped from V and 4 bases from J, the junction kept 2 bases outside the gene matches. The CDR3 runs 13 residues. CDR1 MNHEY and CDR2 SVGAGI come from the germline V gene. Sequencing used immunoSEQ multiplex PCR; TCRdb keeps in-frame clones, though not all of them. The repertoire holds more than 2,000,000 clones, around nine tenths seen once, with more than 0.12% in the top ten. Study observations and caveats: For naive CD4 cells, approximately 4.8% of clonotypes were shared across a handful of donors.

J is TRBJ1-5 and V is TRBV6-5; 8 bases are a match to TRBD1. This clonotype was sampled from a man between 18 and 29 years old in good health. Source material: naive CD4+ T cells sorted from blood. Subset of the sample: CD45RA+ positively selected. As DNA, the CDR3 is TGTGCCAGCAGAAGGACAGGGAATCAGCCCCAGCATTTT. Translating it yields CASRRTGNQPQHF.